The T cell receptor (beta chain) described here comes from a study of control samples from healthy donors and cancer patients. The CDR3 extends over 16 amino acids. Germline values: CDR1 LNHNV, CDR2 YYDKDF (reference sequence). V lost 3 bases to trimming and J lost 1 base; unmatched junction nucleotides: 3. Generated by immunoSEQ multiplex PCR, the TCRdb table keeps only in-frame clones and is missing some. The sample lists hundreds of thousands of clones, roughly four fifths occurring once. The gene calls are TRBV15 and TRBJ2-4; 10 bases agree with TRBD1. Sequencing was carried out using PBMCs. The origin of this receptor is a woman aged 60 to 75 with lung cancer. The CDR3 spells CATSRGQGNAKNIQYF. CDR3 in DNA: TGTGCCACCAGCAGGGGACAGGGGAATGCCAAAAACATTCAGTACTTC. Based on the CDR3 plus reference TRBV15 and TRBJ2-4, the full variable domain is DAMVIQNPRYQVTQFGKPVTLSCSQTLNHNVMYWYQQKSSQAPKLLFHYYDKDFNNEADTPDNFQSRRPNTSFCFLDIRSPGLGDTAMYLCATSRGQGNAKNIQYFGAGTRLSVL.